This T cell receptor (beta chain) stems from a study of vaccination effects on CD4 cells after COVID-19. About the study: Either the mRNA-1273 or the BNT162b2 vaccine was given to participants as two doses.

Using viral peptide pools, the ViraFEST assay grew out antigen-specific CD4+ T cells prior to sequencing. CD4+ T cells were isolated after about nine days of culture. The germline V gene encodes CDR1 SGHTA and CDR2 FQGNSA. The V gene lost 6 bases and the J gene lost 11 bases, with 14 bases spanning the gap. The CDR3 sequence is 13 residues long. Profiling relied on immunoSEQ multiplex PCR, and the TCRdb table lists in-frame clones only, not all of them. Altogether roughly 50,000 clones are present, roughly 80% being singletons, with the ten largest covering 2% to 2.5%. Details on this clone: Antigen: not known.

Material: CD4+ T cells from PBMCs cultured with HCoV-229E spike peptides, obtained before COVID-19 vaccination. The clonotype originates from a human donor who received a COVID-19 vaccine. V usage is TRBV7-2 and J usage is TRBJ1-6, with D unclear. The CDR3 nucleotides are TGTGCCAGCAGTCCGCAGGAGTGGACACCCCTCCACTTT. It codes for CASSPQEWTPLHF.